Listed below are T cell receptor beta chains from one sample, sequenced in a study of shared clonotypes between healthy human individuals. Assay used: immunoSEQ multiplex PCR; TCRdb lists only in-frame clones, some missing. Among 100,000 to 120,000 clones listed, about 70% were seen once. Specimen: memory CD8+ T cells sorted from blood. Every receptor here comes from a woman between 25 and 40 years old in good health. CDR3s include the opening cysteine and the closing phenylalanine or tryptophan. The D gene is left open where the match is weak. Where a row states a size, it is once, few, many or the class of an expanded clone; other rows omit it.

clone_size	d_call	cdr3_length	j_call	v_call	cdr3_nt	cdr3_aa
few	TRBD1	14	TRBJ1-1	TRBV28	TGTGCCAGCAGCCAAATACCGACAGGGGAGGGAGCTTTCTTT	CASSQIPTGEGAFF
NA	NA	13	TRBJ1-1	TRBV7-9	TGTGCCAGCAGCTTAACGCCAGCGGCTGAAGCTTTCTTT	CASSLTPAAEAFF
NA	NA	15	TRBJ2-3	TRBV29-1	TGCAGCGTTGAGCCCGGCGGGAGAAGGGACAATACGCAGTATTTT	CSVEPGGRRDNTQYF
NA	NA	14	TRBJ2-5	TRBV6-5	TGTGCCAGCAGCCCCCGGACAGTGCTGGAGACCCAGTACTTC	CASSPRTVLETQYF
NA	TRBD2	13	TRBJ2-7	TRBV5-4	TGTGCCAGCAGGACTAGCGGTGGCTACGAGCAGTACTTC	CASRTSGGYEQYF
NA	TRBD2	16	TRBJ2-1	TRBV6-7	TGTGCCAGCAGTTACGCCACTAGCGGGAGTGTCAATGAGCAGTTCTTC	CASSYATSGSVNEQFF
many	TRBD1	16	TRBJ2-7	TRBV25-1	TGTGCCAGCAGTGGCCCGACAGGGAGAGACTCCTACGAGCAGTACTTC	CASSGPTGRDSYEQYF
few	TRBD1	15	TRBJ2-7	TRBV25-1	TGTGCCAGTAGTCAATCGACAGGGGACTCGCCTCGGCAGTACTTC	CASSQSTGDSPRQYF
NA	NA	13	TRBJ2-7	TRBV7-9	TGTGCCAGCAGCTTAGGTCAGAACTACGAGCAGTACTTC	CASSLGQNYEQYF
NA	NA	14	TRBJ2-2	TRBV27	TGTGCCAGCAGTTTATCCCACGGGGCCGGGGAGCTGTTTTTT	CASSLSHGAGELFF
NA	TRBD2	19	TRBJ2-7	TRBV27	TGTGCCAGCAGCAAATCTAAAAGGATGTCTAGCGGGAGGGCCTGCGAGCAGTACTTC	CASSKSKRMSSGRACEQYF
NA	TRBD2	14	TRBJ2-5	TRBV7-6	TGTGCCAGCAGCTCCCAGCGGGAAGGAGAGACCCAGTACTTC	CASSSQREGETQYF
NA	TRBD1	14	TRBJ2-7	TRBV19	TGTGCCAGTAGCAAGGGACAGGGGATAGACGAGCAGTACTTC	CASSKGQGIDEQYF
once	TRBD2	15	TRBJ2-3	TRBV28	TGTGCCAGCAGAACCGGGACTAGCGGAACAGATACGCAGTATTTT	CASRTGTSGTDTQYF
NA	NA	13	TRBJ1-2	TRBV7-9	TGTGCCAGCAGCTTATTACAGGAGAATGGCTACACCTTC	CASSLLQENGYTF
NA	NA	13	TRBJ2-7	TRBV27	TGTGCCAGCAGCCATAGAGGGGGCTACGAGCAGTACTTC	CASSHRGGYEQYF
once	TRBD1	16	TRBJ1-4	TRBV28	TGTGCCAGCAGTAAATGGACAGGCGGGACTAATGAAAAACTGTTTTTT	CASSKWTGGTNEKLFF
NA	NA	16	TRBJ2-1	TRBV28	TGTGCCAGCAGTTTCCTCAGACATACCCCCTACAATGAGCAGTTCTTC	CASSFLRHTPYNEQFF
NA	NA	13	TRBJ1-2	TRBV19	TGTGCCAGTAGTATGATGAAAAACTATGGCTACACCTTC	CASSMMKNYGYTF
NA	TRBD1	14	TRBJ2-2	TRBV5-1	TGCGCCAGCAGTGGACAGGGGGACACCGGGGAGCTGTTTTTT	CASSGQGDTGELFF
NA	TRBD2	17	TRBJ2-3	TRBV28	TGTGCCAGCAGTTCAATTAGCGGGAGGAAGGGCACAGATACGCAGTATTTT	CASSSISGRKGTDTQYF
NA	NA	15	TRBJ1-3	TRBV28	TGTGCCAGCAGTTTGGGGGGGAGCTCTGGAAACACCATATATTTT	CASSLGGSSGNTIYF